This paragraph reports one T cell receptor (beta chain). What it binds is not known. Cultured CD4+ T-cell DNA underwent Oncomine TCR Beta short-read sequencing. Cultured CD4+ T cells yielded the extracted genomic DNA. TCRdb re-called the PCR reads through MiXCR, storing one row per CDR3 protein. The sample includes about 9,700 distinct CDR3 sequences, less than 55% of them seen just once. This entry comes from a study of vaccination and CD4 T cells after COVID-19. V was trimmed by 2 bases and J by 7 bases, leaving 11 bases between them. The CDR3 runs 14 residues. The V gene's germline CDR1 is SNHLY and CDR2 FYNNEI. Specified treatment: 10-day PBMC culture with coronavirus spike peptide pools or control peptides (ViraFEST assay). From the unexposed donor, CD4+ T cells were collected ahead of the COVID-19 pandemic (2011-2018). Peptide pool stimulation in ViraFEST expanded antigen-specific T cells, whose TCRs were then sequenced. When approximately ten days of culture had elapsed, CD4+ T cells were isolated by negative selection.

This rearrangement joins TRBV2 to TRBJ2-2; maybe TRBD1 (5 bases). Sequenced input: CD4+ T cells from blood, cultured in vitro. The origin of this receptor is a human donor in good health. CDR3 loop: CASSELGQGGELFF. DNA for the CDR3: TGTGCCAGCAGTGAACTGGGGCAAGGCGGGGAGCTGTTTTTT.